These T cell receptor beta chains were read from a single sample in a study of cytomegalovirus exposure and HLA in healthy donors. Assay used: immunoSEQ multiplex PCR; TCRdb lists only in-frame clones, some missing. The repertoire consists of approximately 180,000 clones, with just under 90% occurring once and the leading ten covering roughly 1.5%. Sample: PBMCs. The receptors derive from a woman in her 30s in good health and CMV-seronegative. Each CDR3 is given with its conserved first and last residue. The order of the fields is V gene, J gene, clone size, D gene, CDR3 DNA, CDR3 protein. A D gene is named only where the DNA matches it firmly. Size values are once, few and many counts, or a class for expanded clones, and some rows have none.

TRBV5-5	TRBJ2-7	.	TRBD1	TGTGCCAGCAGCCCGGGACAGCCGAGGAATTCCTACGAGCAGTACTTC	CASSPGQPRNSYEQYF
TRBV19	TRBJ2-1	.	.	TGTGCCAGTAGTTTCCTAGCGAATGAGCAGTTCTTC	CASSFLANEQFF
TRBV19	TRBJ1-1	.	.	TGTGCCAGTAGCCTTGACAGAACGACTGAAGCTTTCTTT	CASSLDRTTEAFF
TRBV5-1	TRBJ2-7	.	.	TGCGCCAGCAGCGCCCATGGGGCGGGGTTAGACGAGCAGTACTTC	CASSAHGAGLDEQYF
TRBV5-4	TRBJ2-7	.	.	TGTGCCAGCAGCTCGGATCTTTCGGGCGAGCAGTACTTC	CASSSDLSGEQYF
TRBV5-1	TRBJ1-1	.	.	TGCGCCAGCAGCTTGGTAGTTCGGGGGACTGAAGCTTTCTTT	CASSLVVRGTEAFF
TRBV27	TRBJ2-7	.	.	TGTGCCAGCAGTCCTCGTACAGGGCCGCCCGGCGAGCAGTACTTC	CASSPRTGPPGEQYF
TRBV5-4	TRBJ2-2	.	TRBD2	TGTGCCAGCAGCTTTGGACTAGCAGGCACCGGGGAGCTGTTTTTT	CASSFGLAGTGELFF
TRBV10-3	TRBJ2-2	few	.	TGTGCCATCAGTGAGTCTGCAGGGCACACCGGGGAGCTGTTTTTT	CAISESAGHTGELFF
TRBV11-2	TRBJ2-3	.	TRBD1	TGTGCCAGCAGCCCTCGACAGGGTACAGATACGCAGTATTTT	CASSPRQGTDTQYF
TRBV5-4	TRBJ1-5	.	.	TGTGCCAGCAGCGAGGGGGGAGGGGTTCAGCCCCAGCATTTT	CASSEGGGVQPQHF